This is a list of T cell receptor beta chains from one sample in a study of shared clonotypes between healthy human individuals. Generated by immunoSEQ multiplex PCR, the TCRdb table keeps only in-frame clones and is missing some. The sample gives about 2,500,000 clones, approximately 92% of which show up once; around 0.14% is in the top ten. Sequenced material: naive CD4+ T cells sorted from blood. Receptors were obtained from a man aged 18 to 30 in good health. The CDR3 runs from the conserved cysteine through the conserved F or W. Fields, in order: D gene, clone size, J gene, V gene, CDR3 DNA, CDR3 protein. The D gene is left open where the match is weak. Some rows have no size entry. The others give once, few or many, or a class for an expanded clone.

>TRBD1|NA|TRBJ1-2|TRBV6-6
TGTGCCATACGGGGACAGGGGGCAGGCTATGGCTACACCTTC
CAIRGQGAGYGYTF
>NA|NA|TRBJ1-5|TRBV27
TGTGCCAGCAGTCCCCGACAGGCAAATAGCAATCAGCCCCAGCATTTT
CASSPRQANSNQPQHF
>NA|NA|TRBJ1-1|TRBV30
TGTGCCTGGATCGCGGGTTTATCCATGGGCACTGAAGCTTTCTTT
CAWIAGLSMGTEAFF
>NA|NA|TRBJ1-2|TRBV19
TGTGCCAGTAGTATCGACAGATATGGCTACACCTTC
CASSIDRYGYTF
>TRBD1|NA|TRBJ1-2|TRBV5-4
TGTGCCAGCAGCTTGGCAGGACAGGGGGGCTACACCTTC
CASSLAGQGGYTF
>TRBD2|NA|TRBJ2-7|TRBV5-1
TGCGCCAGCAGCTTGGAGGGACTAGCGGTTTACGAGCAGTACTTC
CASSLEGLAVYEQYF
>NA|NA|TRBJ2-7|TRBV9
TGTGCCAGCAGCGTAGGTCAGTTTGCCGAGCAGTACTTC
CASSVGQFAEQYF
>NA|few|TRBJ2-7|TRBV7-9
TGTGCCAGCAGCTTAGGACGTAGCTACTCTGGAGAGCAGTACTTC
CASSLGRSYSGEQYF
>TRBD1|NA|TRBJ1-1|TRBV6-5
TGTGCCGCCGGGACAGGGGTGACTGAAGCTTTCTTT
CAAGTGVTEAFF
>NA|NA|TRBJ1-2|TRBV6-5
TGTGCCAGCAGTTACAGACGGTCCGGGGACTATGGCTACACCTTC
CASSYRRSGDYGYTF
>TRBD2|few|TRBJ2-7|TRBV18
TGTGCCAGCTCACCACGGACTAGCGGCTCCTACGAGCAGTACTTC
CASSPRTSGSYEQYF
>NA|NA|TRBJ1-5|TRBV6-1
TGTGCCAGCAGTGAAGTTCTAACAGCCCATCAGCCCCAGCATTTT
CASSEVLTAHQPQHF
>NA|NA|TRBJ2-1|TRBV5-1
TGCGCCAGCAGCCCTTTAGACAGCTACAATGAGCAGTTCTTC
CASSPLDSYNEQFF
>TRBD1|NA|TRBJ2-2|TRBV2
TGTGCCAGCAAGGGACAGGGTATGAACACCGGGGAGCTGTTTTTT
CASKGQGMNTGELFF
>TRBD1|NA|TRBJ2-3|TRBV5-1
TGCGCCAGCAGCCCCGGACAGGGGGCTTCAGATACGCAGTATTTT
CASSPGQGASDTQYF
>NA|NA|TRBJ2-3|TRBV7-6
TGTGCCAGCAGCTTATCTCCGGGAGCTGGCACAGATACGCAGTATTTT
CASSLSPGAGTDTQYF
>TRBD2|once|TRBJ2-1|TRBV15
TGTGCCACCAGCAGAGATTCCGGGCTAGCGGGTTCCTCCTACAATGAGCAGTTCTTC
CATSRDSGLAGSSYNEQFF
>NA|NA|TRBJ2-3|TRBV5-1
TGCGCCAGCAGCCCCCGGACAGTCACAGATACGCAGTATTTT
CASSPRTVTDTQYF
>NA|once|TRBJ2-1|TRBV7-3
TGTGCCAGCAGCATGGGGGATGAGCAGTTCTTC
CASSMGDEQFF
>NA|NA|TRBJ2-2|TRBV5-1
TGCGCCAGCAGCTTGAGCACCGGGGAGCTGTTTTTT
CASSLSTGELFF
>TRBD2|NA|TRBJ2-1|TRBV5-1
TGCGCCAGCAGCTCGGTGATAGCGGGGCCTTACAATGAGCAGTTCTTC
CASSSVIAGPYNEQFF
>NA|NA|TRBJ1-2|TRBV12-5
TGTGCTAGTGGTTTGGCTAGTTCGGGGGGCGATGGCTACACCTTC
CASGLASSGGDGYTF
>NA|NA|TRBJ2-2|TRBV7-2
TGTGCCAGCAGCAAAGGTGGAGTGTTGAACACCGGGGAGCTGTTTTTT
CASSKGGVLNTGELFF
>NA|NA|TRBJ2-3|TRBV5-4
TGTGCCAGCAGCTCTTTGTCGTCTGGCACAGATACGCAGTATTTT
CASSSLSSGTDTQYF
>TRBD1|once|TRBJ1-6|TRBV28
TGTGCCAGCAGGGGGGACAGGGGAGAAAATTCACCCCTCCACTTT
CASRGDRGENSPLHF
>NA|NA|TRBJ1-4|TRBV28
TGTGCCAGCAGCTCTACCATGGAAAAACTGTTTTTT
CASSSTMEKLFF
>NA|NA|TRBJ1-1|TRBV10-3
TGTGCCATCAGGACTACAGGGATGGGTGAAGCTTTCTTT
CAIRTTGMGEAFF
>NA|NA|TRBJ1-2|TRBV28
TGTGCCAGCAGTTCCCCAAGCGGTTCGACAGGAAACTATGGCTACACCTTC
CASSSPSGSTGNYGYTF
>NA|NA|TRBJ2-7|TRBV9
TGTGCCAGCGCGCCTCCCTACGAGCAGTACTTC
CASAPPYEQYF
>NA|NA|TRBJ1-2|TRBV7-9
TGTGCCAGCAGCTTAGAGATGAGAAACTATGGCTACACCTTC
CASSLEMRNYGYTF
>TRBD1|NA|TRBJ1-6|TRBV2
TGTGCCAGCAGACCGGGACAGGGATATGGTTCACCCCTCCACTTT
CASRPGQGYGSPLHF
>NA|NA|TRBJ2-2|TRBV6-5
TGTGCCAGCAAAAGGGGCAGCACGAACACCGGGGAGCTGTTTTTT
CASKRGSTNTGELFF
>NA|NA|TRBJ1-2|TRBV6-1
TGTGCCAGCAGTGAATCTCAGGGCTTAGATGGCTACACCTTC
CASSESQGLDGYTF
>NA|NA|TRBJ1-2|TRBV7-2
TGTGCCAGCAGCTTAGAAGGGGGTTACGGCTACACCTTC
CASSLEGGYGYTF
>NA|NA|TRBJ2-7|TRBV5-5
TGTGCCAGCAGCTTAGACTACAGCTCCTACGAGCAGTACTTC
CASSLDYSSYEQYF
>TRBD1|NA|TRBJ2-5|TRBV9
TGTGCCAGCAGCCCAAGGACAGGACAAGAGACCCAGTACTTC
CASSPRTGQETQYF
>NA|NA|TRBJ2-5|TRBV5-6
TGTGCCAGCAGCTTTCGTGAGACCCAGTACTTC
CASSFRETQYF
>NA|NA|TRBJ2-1|TRBV30
TGTGCCTGGAGTGTACTTCCGTACAATGAGCAGTTCTTC
CAWSVLPYNEQFF
>TRBD1|NA|TRBJ1-4|TRBV4-1
TGCGCCAGCAGCCAAGGGGACAGAACTAATGAAAAACTGTTTTTT
CASSQGDRTNEKLFF
>TRBD2|NA|TRBJ2-3|TRBV5-6
TGTGCCAGCAGCTTGGTGGCGGGGGGACCAGATACGCAGTATTTT
CASSLVAGGPDTQYF
>TRBD2|NA|TRBJ2-3|TRBV10-3
TGTGCCATCAGTACACTAGCGGGGAGGACAGATACGCAGTATTTT
CAISTLAGRTDTQYF
>TRBD1|NA|TRBJ1-3|TRBV4-1
TGCGCCAGCAGCCAAGATAAAGCCGGACAGGGCATCGTGTACACCATATATTTT
CASSQDKAGQGIVYTIYF
>TRBD2|NA|TRBJ2-1|TRBV6-5
TGTGCCAGCACCCCTGGAGATAGCGGGAGTTATGAGCAGTTCTTC
CASTPGDSGSYEQFF
>NA|NA|TRBJ1-6|TRBV7-2
TGTGCCAGCAGCTTAGCGCAGGGCGGCTCAAATTCACCCCTCCACTTT
CASSLAQGGSNSPLHF
>NA|NA|TRBJ1-5|TRBV25-1
TGTGCCAGCAGTGAATCCGAATCAAACAATCAGCCCCAGCATTTT
CASSESESNNQPQHF